This T cell receptor (beta chain) is from a study of technical replicates of blood from several donors. CDR3 length equals 13 residues. The germline V gene encodes CDR1 SGHNT and CDR2 YYREEE (reference sequence). V was pared by 3 bases and J by 3 bases, with 2 bases of the junction left unmatched. Assay: immunoSEQ multiplex PCR; the TCRdb copy retains only in-frame clones and omits some. The sample includes tens of thousands of clones, 94% seen only once; the top ten take over 0.2%. The rearrangement links TRBV5-4 to TRBJ1-2; 7 bases align to TRBD1. This TCR was recovered from a human donor in good health. Sample: T cells isolated from PBMCs. The CDR3 bases are TGTGCCAGCAGCTCCGGGACAGACTATGGCTACACCTTC. This gives the protein CASSSGTDYGYTF.